The 17 T cell receptor beta chains given below trace back to one sample, sequenced in a study of blood T cells in healthy people across ages. Primers used in a second PCR of roughly 6 to 12 cycles were a sample-barcoded 5' primer and a J-beta primer mix. Each CDR3 protein is one row after TCRdb ran MiXCR on the 5' RACE reads. The data contain about 690,000 distinct CDR3 sequences, around two fifths of them singletons. The sequencing sample was made of blood. These receptors were taken from a man older than 75 in good health.

This sequence joins TRBV3-1 and TRBJ1-6; 9 nucleotides align to TRBD1. The V gene end was trimmed by 2 bases and the J gene end by 7 bases; junction bases not matched to a gene: 9. This CDR3 spans 17 amino acids. Germline CDR1 reads LGHDT; CDR2 reads YNNKEL (reference sequence). As DNA, the CDR3 is TGTGCCAGCAGCCAACATAGGGGACAGGGAACAAATTCACCCCTCCACTTT. The encoded protein is CASSQHRGQGTNSPLHF.

The genes are TRBV7-8 and TRBJ1-4; 7 bases fit TRBD1. The V and J ends lost 5 bases and 7 bases, in that order; junction bases with no gene match: 10. This CDR3 region has 15 residues. In germline, CDR1 is SGHVS, CDR2 FQNEAQ. As DNA, the CDR3 is TGTGCCAGCAGCCCCCGACAGGGAAACGGTGAAAAACTGTTTTTT. Residues: CASSPRQGNGEKLFF.

This clonotype was counted between two and nine times. The chain recombines TRBV5-1 with TRBJ2-5; D is unresolved. The germline V and J ends were trimmed by 3 bases and 11 bases, with 20 bases remaining between them. The CDR3 sequence is 14 residues long. The germline CDR1 and CDR2 sequences are SGHRS and YFSETQ. The CDR3 DNA reads as TGCGCCAGCAGCTCGTCTAGAAACCGCCATGAGCAGTACTTC. Translated, it gives CASSSSRNRHEQYF. Full variable domain (missing parts from reference TRBV5-1 and TRBJ2-5): KAGVTQTPRYLIKTRGQQVTLSCSPISGHRSVSWYQQTPGQGLQFLFEYFSETQRNKGNFPGRFSGRQFSNSRSEMNVSTLELGDSALYLCASSSSRNRHEQYFGPGTRLLVL.

This clonotype was seen more than once but under ten times. The V and J genes are TRBV5-8 and TRBJ2-3; D possibly corresponds to TRBD1 (6 bases). V was clipped by 1 base and J by 6 bases, with 21 bases between them. CDR1 is SGHTS, CDR2 YDEGEE, per germline. CDR3 size: 17 residues. CDR3 nucleotides: TGTGCCAGCAGCTTGCTAGCCGGGACAACCGTTCAGGATACGCAGTATTTT. Translating gives CASSLLAGTTVQDTQYF.

This clonotype has a handful of counts. The chain recombines TRBV20-1 with TRBJ2-5; 9 bases align to TRBD2. The CDR3 is 14 amino acids. The J segment lost 2 bases and the V segment lost 3 bases, leaving 4 bases of the junction unmatched. The germline V gene encodes CDR1 DFQATT and CDR2 SNEGSKA (reference sequence). CDR3 nucleotides: TGCAGTGCTAGGACTAGCGGAGTTCAAGAGACCCAGTACTTC. Its translation is CSARTSGVQETQYF.

This clonotype was seen at least ten times. The chain is built from TRBV11-3 and TRBJ2-7; perhaps D is TRBD1 or TRBD2 (5 bases each). The V end lost 3 bases, the J end lost 3 bases, and 9 bases lay between the germline ends. Germline V gene sequence: CDR1 SGHNT, CDR2 YENEEA. The CDR3 covers 13 residues. CDR3 residues: CASSLGRNYEQYF. The CDR3 DNA sequence: TGTGCCAGCAGCTTGGGACGAAACTACGAGCAGTACTTC.

This chain uses TRBV12-3 or TRBV12-4 with TRBJ2-7; TRBD2 is a possible D gene (5 bases). The CDR3 length is 15 residues. Trimming removed 3 bases from V and 5 bases from J, with 17 bases in between. CDR3 residues: CASSFPGGRRDEQYF. DNA of the CDR3: TGTGCCAGCAGTTTCCCTGGAGGTCGGCGGGACGAGCAGTACTTC.

The table lists this clonotype with a count of one. The chain links TRBV7-3 to TRBJ2-2, with a tentative D call TRBD2 (5 bases). The germline V and J ends were trimmed by 5 bases and 7 bases, with 11 bases remaining between them. There are 13 residues in the CDR3. In germline, CDR1 is SGHTA, CDR2 FQGTGA. The CDR3 sequence is CASSVRESGELFF. The CDR3 DNA reads as TGTGCCAGCAGCGTACGGGAAAGCGGGGAGCTGTTTTTT. Full variable domain (rest looked up from reference TRBV7-3 and TRBJ2-2): GAGVSQTPSNKVTEKGKYVELRCDPISGHTALYWYRQSLGQGPEFLIYFQGTGAADDSGLPNDRFFAVRPEGSVSTLKIQRTERGDSAVYLCASSVRESGELFFGEGSRLTVL.

This clonotype was seen repeatedly, ten times or more. Written as DNA, the CDR3 is TGTGCCAGCAGTCTTGGACAGGCCACGGAGCGGTACACCTTC. Translating gives CASSLGQATERYTF. The chain recombines TRBV28 with TRBJ1-2, with TRBD1 matching 7 bases. The CDR3 contains 14 residues. The V and J ends lost 5 bases and 11 bases, in that order; junction bases with no gene match: 14. CDR1 and CDR2 (germline): MDHEN, SYDVKM.

This chain joins TRBV6-6 and TRBJ2-5, with 13 positions matching TRBD2. V gave up 6 bases and J gave up 4 bases; unmatched junction bases: 5. The CDR3 runs 15 residues. The germline gives CDR1 MNHNY, CDR2 SVGAGI (reference sequence). CDR3: CASSRLAGGGETQYF. In DNA form, the CDR3 reads TGTGCCAGCAGCCGACTAGCGGGGGGAGGAGAGACCCAGTACTTC.

This clonotype was found a few times. The chain has TRBV24-1 and TRBJ2-1; 9 positions match TRBD2. In germline, CDR1 is KGHDR, CDR2 SFDVKD. The CDR3 has 14 amino acids. The trim removed 4 bases at V and 7 bases at J, leaving 4 bases unmatched. The CDR3 coding sequence is TGTGCCACCAGTGACGGGACTAGCTGGAATGAGCAGTTCTTC. Its protein is CATSDGTSWNEQFF.

This clonotype appeared many times. The DNA is omitted, as the CDR3 cannot be located on it reliably, and the CDR3 follows TCRdb's listing. The chain carries TRBV6-2 or TRBV6-3 and TRBJ2-7. Germline lookup yields CDR1 MNHEY and CDR2 SVGEGT. The CDR3 is 14 amino acids long, termini counted. The CDR3 protein is CASSSSTTLYEQYF.

The rearrangement uses TRBV4-1 and TRBJ2-7; D unclear. The CDR3 extends over 15 amino acids. The V end was cut by 5 bases, the J end by 4 bases, with 18 bases between. Looked up from germline, CDR1 is MGHRA and CDR2 is YSYEKL. Here the CDR3 DNA reads TGCGCCAGCAGCGCGGCTACAACGGTCCAGTACGAGCAGTACTTC. It is translated as CASSAATTVQYEQYF.

CDR3 residues: CASSCSPGANEQFF. CDR3 coding DNA: TGTGCCAGCAGTTGCAGTCCAGGCGCTAATGAGCAGTTCTTC. V gene TRBV6-5 combines with J gene TRBJ2-1, with D unresolved. CDR1 is MNHEY, CDR2 SVGAGI, per germline. Trimming removed 4 bases at V and 7 bases at J, with 14 bases between. The length of the CDR3 is 14 residues.

V usage is TRBV3-1 and J usage is TRBJ2-1; 11 bases are shared with TRBD2. The CDR3 runs to 19 residues. V shed 4 bases and J 1 base; nucleotides not matched to a gene: 12. Germline-derived CDR1 and CDR2 are LGHDT and YNNKEL (reference sequence). This CDR3 reads CASSLRGTSGTPSYNEQFF. CDR3 DNA sequence: TGTGCCAGCAGCCTACGAGGGACTAGCGGAACCCCGTCCTACAATGAGCAGTTCTTC.

This clonotype was seen only a few times. The V gene is TRBV5-1, the J gene TRBJ2-5, with D perhaps given as TRBD1 or TRBD2 (5 bases each). Per germline, CDR1 SGHRS and CDR2 YFSETQ. This CDR3 is 15 amino acids long. Trimming left V 3 bases short and J 4 bases short, with 16 bases between. Here the CDR3 reads CASSYSGTVGETQYF. CDR3 coding DNA: TGCGCCAGCAGCTACTCCGGGACGGTAGGAGAGACCCAGTACTTC. Full variable domain (rest looked up from reference TRBV5-1 and TRBJ2-5): KAGVTQTPRYLIKTRGQQVTLSCSPISGHRSVSWYQQTPGQGLQFLFEYFSETQRNKGNFPGRFSGRQFSNSRSEMNVSTLELGDSALYLCASSYSGTVGETQYFGPGTRLLVL.

The chain joins TRBV4-1 to TRBJ2-5, with D possibly TRBD1 on 6 matching bases. Germline V CDR1 and CDR2: MGHRA, YSYEKL. V was shortened by 0 bases and J by 11 bases, with 19 bases between the two germline ends. The CDR3 totals 15 residues. The CDR3 sequence: CASSQDWTDYNEQYF. The CDR3 DNA sequence: TGCGCCAGCAGCCAAGATTGGACAGATTACAATGAGCAGTACTTC.